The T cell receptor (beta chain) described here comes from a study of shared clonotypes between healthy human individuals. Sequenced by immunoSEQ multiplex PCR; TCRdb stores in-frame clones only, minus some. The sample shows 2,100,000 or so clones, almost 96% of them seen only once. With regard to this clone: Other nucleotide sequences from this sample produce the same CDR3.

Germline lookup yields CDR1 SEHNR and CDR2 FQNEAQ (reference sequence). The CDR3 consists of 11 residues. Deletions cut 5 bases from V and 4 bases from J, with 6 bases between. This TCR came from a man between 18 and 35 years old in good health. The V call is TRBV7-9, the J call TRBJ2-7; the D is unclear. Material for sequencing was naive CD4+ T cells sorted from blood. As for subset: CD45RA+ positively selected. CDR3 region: CASSPLYEQYF. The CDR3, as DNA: TGTGCCAGCAGCCCACTTTACGAGCAGTACTTC. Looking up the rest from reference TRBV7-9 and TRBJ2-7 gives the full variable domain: DTGVSQNPRHKITKRGQNVTFRCDPISEHNRLYWYRQTLGQGPEFLTYFQNEAQLEKSRLLSDRFSAERPKGSFSTLEIQRTEQGDSAMYLCASSPLYEQYFGPGTRLTVT.